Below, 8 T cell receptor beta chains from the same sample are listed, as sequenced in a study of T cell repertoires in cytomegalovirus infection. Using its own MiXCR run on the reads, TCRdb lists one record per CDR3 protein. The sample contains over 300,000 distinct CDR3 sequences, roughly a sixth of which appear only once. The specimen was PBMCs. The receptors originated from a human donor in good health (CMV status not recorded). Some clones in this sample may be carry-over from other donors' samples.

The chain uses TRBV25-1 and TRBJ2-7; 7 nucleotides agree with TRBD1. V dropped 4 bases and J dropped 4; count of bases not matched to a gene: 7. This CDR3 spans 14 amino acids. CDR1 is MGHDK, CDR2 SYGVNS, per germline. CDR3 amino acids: CASSVRQGAYEQYF. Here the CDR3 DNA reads TGTGCCAGCAGTGTCCGACAGGGTGCATACGAGCAGTACTTC.

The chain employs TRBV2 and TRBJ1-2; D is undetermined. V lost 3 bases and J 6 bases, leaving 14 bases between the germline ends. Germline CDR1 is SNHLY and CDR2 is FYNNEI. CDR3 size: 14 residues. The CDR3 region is CASSDVTRTDGYTF. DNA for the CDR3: TGTGCCAGCAGTGATGTGACGCGAACTGATGGCTACACCTTC.

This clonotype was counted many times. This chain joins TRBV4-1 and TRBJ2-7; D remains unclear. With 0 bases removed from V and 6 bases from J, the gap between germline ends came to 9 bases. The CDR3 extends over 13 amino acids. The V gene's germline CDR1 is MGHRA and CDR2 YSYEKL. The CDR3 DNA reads TGCGCCAGCAGCCAAGATGGGATAGCCGAGCAGTACTTC. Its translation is CASSQDGIAEQYF.

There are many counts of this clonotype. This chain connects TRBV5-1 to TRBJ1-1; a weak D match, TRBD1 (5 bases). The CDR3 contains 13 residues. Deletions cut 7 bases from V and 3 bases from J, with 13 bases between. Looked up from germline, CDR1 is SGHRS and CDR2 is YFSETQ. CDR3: CASGIGGDTEAFF. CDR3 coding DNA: TGCGCCAGCGGCATAGGAGGGGACACTGAAGCTTTCTTT.

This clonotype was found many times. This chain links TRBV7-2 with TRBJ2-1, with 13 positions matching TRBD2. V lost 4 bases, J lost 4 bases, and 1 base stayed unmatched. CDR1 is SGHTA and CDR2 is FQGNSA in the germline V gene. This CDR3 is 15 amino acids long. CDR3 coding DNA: TGTGCCAGCAGCTCGGGACTAGCGGGATACAATGAGCAGTTCTTC. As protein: CASSSGLAGYNEQFF.

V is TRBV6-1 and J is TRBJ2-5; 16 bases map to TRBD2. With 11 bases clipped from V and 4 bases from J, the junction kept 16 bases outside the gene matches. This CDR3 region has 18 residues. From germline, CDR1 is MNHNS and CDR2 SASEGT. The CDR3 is CAGHPGTSGGGWGETQYF. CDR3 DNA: TGTGCCGGGCACCCCGGGACTAGCGGGGGGGGATGGGGAGAGACCCAGTACTTC.

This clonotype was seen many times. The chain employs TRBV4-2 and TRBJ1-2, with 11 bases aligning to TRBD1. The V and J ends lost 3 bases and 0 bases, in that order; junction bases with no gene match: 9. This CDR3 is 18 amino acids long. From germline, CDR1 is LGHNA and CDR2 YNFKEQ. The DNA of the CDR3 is TGTGCCAGCAGCCAGTCCGGGACAGGGGGACTCTCTAACTATGGCTACACCTTC. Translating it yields CASSQSGTGGLSNYGYTF.

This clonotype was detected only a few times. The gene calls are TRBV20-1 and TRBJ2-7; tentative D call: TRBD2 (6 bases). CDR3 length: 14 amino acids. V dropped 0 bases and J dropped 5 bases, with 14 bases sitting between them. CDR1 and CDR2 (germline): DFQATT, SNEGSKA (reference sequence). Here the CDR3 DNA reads TGCAGTGCTAGAGATCGCGGGGCTCCAGACGAGCAGTACTTC. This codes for CSARDRGAPDEQYF.